This is a list of T cell receptor beta chains from one sample in a study of T cells in Graves' hyperthyroidism and ophthalmopathy. TCRdb used MiXCR to reprocess the multiplex PCR reads, holding one entry per CDR3 protein. The sample gives roughly 250,000 distinct CDR3 sequences, about 16% of which show up once; about 29% is in the top ten. Sequencing was done on a sample of blood. The receptors come from a young woman with Graves' ophthalmopathy. CDR3s include the opening cysteine and the closing phenylalanine or tryptophan.

V gene	J gene	CDR3 protein
TRBV20-1	TRBJ2-2	CSASGRANTGELFF
TRBV20-1	TRBJ2-1	CSATDGQSSYNEQFF
TRBV9	TRBJ2-1	CASSPSNSGKNEQFF
TRBV13	TRBJ1-3	CAGTQGGLGGNTIYF
TRBV20-1	TRBJ2-3	CSATTSGGPLNTDTQYF
TRBV27	TRBJ2-7	CASSLSVGEQYF
TRBV20-1	TRBJ2-7	CSARTGTYSYEQYF
TRBV2	TRBJ2-7	CTSRDTFEQYF
TRBV2	TRBJ2-2	CASSGRLANTGELFF
TRBV28	TRBJ2-5	CASSPRRDRGFRETQYF
TRBV10-2	TRBJ2-1	CASSGWDRGSNEQFF
TRBV29-1	TRBJ2-1	CSVETLSALSEFRYEQFF
TRBV5-5	TRBJ2-1	CASSLRGLAGSSYNEQFF
TRBV19	TRBJ1-2	CASSISTGNGYTF
TRBV7-2	TRBJ1-1	CASSSQPTEAFF